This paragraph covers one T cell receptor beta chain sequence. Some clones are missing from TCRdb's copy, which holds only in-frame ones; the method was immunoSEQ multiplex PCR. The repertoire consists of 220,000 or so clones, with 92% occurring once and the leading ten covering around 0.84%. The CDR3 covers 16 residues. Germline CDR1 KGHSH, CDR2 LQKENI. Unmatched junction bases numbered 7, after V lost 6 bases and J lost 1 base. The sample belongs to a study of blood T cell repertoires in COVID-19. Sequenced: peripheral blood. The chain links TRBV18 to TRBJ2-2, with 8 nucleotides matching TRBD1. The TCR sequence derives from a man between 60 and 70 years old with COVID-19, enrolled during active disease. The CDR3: CASSHSGGGNTGELFF. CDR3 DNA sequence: TGTGCCAGCTCCCACTCAGGGGGCGGGAACACCGGGGAGCTGTTTTTT.